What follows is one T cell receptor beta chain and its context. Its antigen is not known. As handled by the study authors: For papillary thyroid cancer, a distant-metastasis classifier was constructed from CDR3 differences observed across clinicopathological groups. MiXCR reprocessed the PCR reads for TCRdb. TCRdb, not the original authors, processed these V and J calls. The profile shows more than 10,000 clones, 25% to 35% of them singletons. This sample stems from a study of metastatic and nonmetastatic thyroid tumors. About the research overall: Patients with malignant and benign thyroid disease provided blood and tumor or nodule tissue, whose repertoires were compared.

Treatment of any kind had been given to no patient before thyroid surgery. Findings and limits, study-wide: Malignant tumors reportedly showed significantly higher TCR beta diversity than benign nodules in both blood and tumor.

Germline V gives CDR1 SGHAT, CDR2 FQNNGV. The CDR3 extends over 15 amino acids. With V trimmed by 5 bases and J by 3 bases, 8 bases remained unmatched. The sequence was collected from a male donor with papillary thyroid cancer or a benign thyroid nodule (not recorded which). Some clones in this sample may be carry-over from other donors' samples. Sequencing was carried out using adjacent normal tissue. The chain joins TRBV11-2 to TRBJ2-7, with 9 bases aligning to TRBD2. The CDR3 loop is CASSAGLAPHYEQYF. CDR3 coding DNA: TGTGCCAGCAGCGCGGGACTAGCCCCTCACTACGAGCAGTACTTC.